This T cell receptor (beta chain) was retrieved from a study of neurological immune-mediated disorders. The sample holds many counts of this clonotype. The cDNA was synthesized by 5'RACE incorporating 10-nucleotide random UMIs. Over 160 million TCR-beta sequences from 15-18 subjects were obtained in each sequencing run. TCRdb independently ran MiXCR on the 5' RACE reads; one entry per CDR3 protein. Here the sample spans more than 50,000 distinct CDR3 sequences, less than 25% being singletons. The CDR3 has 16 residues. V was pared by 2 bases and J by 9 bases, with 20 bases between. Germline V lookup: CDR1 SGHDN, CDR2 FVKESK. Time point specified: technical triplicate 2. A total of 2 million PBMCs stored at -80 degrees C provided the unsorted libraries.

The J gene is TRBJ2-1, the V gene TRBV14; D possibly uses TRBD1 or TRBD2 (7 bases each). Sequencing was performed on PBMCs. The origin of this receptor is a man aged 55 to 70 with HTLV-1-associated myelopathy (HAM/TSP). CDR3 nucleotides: TGTGCCAGCAGCCAATCAGGGGGAGCGGGGTCTGCTGAGCAGTTCTTC. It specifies CASSQSGGAGSAEQFF.